These T cell receptor beta chains were read from a single sample in a study of sequential checkpoint blockade in melanoma. Generated by immunoSEQ multiplex PCR, the TCRdb table keeps only in-frame clones and is missing some. In the table there are 400 to 550 clones, around 28% of which are singletons. The sequences come from tumor tissue (inferred from file names), collected from a patient given nivolumab and ipilimumab in sequence. The origin of the receptors is a human donor with melanoma. CDR3s include the opening cysteine and the closing phenylalanine or tryptophan. D genes are given only for firm matches. Clone size is stated in some rows and not others, as once, few, many or a class when expanded.

>TRBV9|few|-|TRBJ2-2
TGTGCCAGCAGCGTAGGGGCCGATGAGACCGGGGAGCTGTTTTTT
CASSVGADETGELFF
>TRBV11-3|few|TRBD1|TRBJ1-3
TGTGCCAGCAGCCTGGGACAGCCGGGCTCTGGAAACACCATATATTTT
CASSLGQPGSGNTIYF
>TRBV7-7|few|-|TRBJ2-3
TGTGCCAGCAGCTTAGGTCGCGGGAAAACCACAGATACGCAGTATTTT
CASSLGRGKTTDTQYF
>TRBV11-3|few|TRBD1|TRBJ2-7
TGTGCCAGCAGCTTGAAACTTGGACAGGACTACGAGCAGTACTTC
CASSLKLGQDYEQYF
>TRBV6-1|few|-|TRBJ1-2
TGTGCCAGCAGTGAAGGCTACAGGTCAACCTATGGCTACACCTTC
CASSEGYRSTYGYTF
>TRBV6-8|-|TRBD2|TRBJ2-1
TGTGCCAGCAGACCTAGCGGGGGGGCCCCCTACAATGAGCAGTTCTTC
CASRPSGGAPYNEQFF
>TRBV28|-|TRBD2|TRBJ2-1
TGTGCCACCAGAGCGGGAGGGGTGATTGGGAATGAGCAGTTCTTC
CATRAGGVIGNEQFF
>TRBV6-7|-|-|TRBJ2-1
TGTGCCAGCCCCAGGGAAAATGAGCAGTTCTTC
CASPRENEQFF
>TRBV11-3|few|TRBD1|TRBJ2-7
TGTGCCAGCAGCTTGGAATTGGGACAGGGCTACGAGCAGTACTTC
CASSLELGQGYEQYF
>TRBV18|-|TRBD2|TRBJ2-3
TGTGCCAGCTCACCACTAGCGGGGGAGGGCGAAACAGATACGCAGTATTTT
CASSPLAGEGETDTQYF
>TRBV9|few|-|TRBJ2-7
TGTGCCAGCAGTCAGGGCCACTACGAGCAGTACTTC
CASSQGHYEQYF
>TRBV28|-|TRBD1|TRBJ2-5
TGTGCCAGCAGAATGGGACAGGCCGACGGAGAGACCCAGTACTTC
CASRMGQADGETQYF
>TRBV19|-|TRBD2|TRBJ2-1
TGTGCCAGCCGGACTAGCGGGGGGAGCTCCTACAATGAGCAGTTCTTC
CASRTSGGSSYNEQFF
>TRBV18|-|-|TRBJ1-5
TGTGCCAGCTCACCCGGGGGGTACTCGAGCAATCAGCCCCAGCATTTT
CASSPGGYSSNQPQHF
>TRBV4-1|few|-|TRBJ2-1
TGCGCCAGCAGCCAACTTTGGGGGCTTGGCAATGAGCAGTTCTTC
CASSQLWGLGNEQFF
>TRBV11-3|-|-|TRBJ2-4
TGTGCCAGCAGCTTACGAGGGGCTTACACTTTAGCCAAAAACATTCAGTACTTC
CASSLRGAYTLAKNIQYF
>TRBV11-3|-|TRBD1|TRBJ1-1
TGTGCCAGCAGCCCATGGACAGGGGTGACTGAAGCTTTCTTT
CASSPWTGVTEAFF
>TRBV9|-|TRBD1|TRBJ1-1
TGTGCCAGCAGCGAGGGACAGGGGAACACTGAAGCTTTCTTT
CASSEGQGNTEAFF
>TRBV30|once|-|TRBJ2-6
TGTGCCTGGAGTACGACAGGAGCTCGCTCTGGGGCCAACGTCCTGACTTTC
CAWSTTGARSGANVLTF
>TRBV1|few|-|TRBJ1-5
TGCGCCAGCAGCCCGGACAGGCTAAATCAGCCCCAGCATTTT
CASSPDRLNQPQHF
>TRBV5-1|-|-|TRBJ1-3
TGCGCCAGCAGCTTGGGGCAGGTCGATGACACCATATATTTT
CASSLGQVDDTIYF
>TRBV19|-|-|TRBJ1-1
TGTGCCAGTAGTATAGACGCTTCCACAGGGAACACTGAAGCTTTCTTT
CASSIDASTGNTEAFF
>TRBV5-1|-|-|TRBJ2-1
TGCGCCAGCAGACCTAGTGGTCCCGCCTCTTACAATGAGCAGTTCTTC
CASRPSGPASYNEQFF
>TRBV11-3|large|-|TRBJ1-1
TGTGCCAGCAGCTTAGGCGGAAGCGGAGGCACTGAAGCTTTCTTT
CASSLGGSGGTEAFF
>TRBV18|-|TRBD1|TRBJ1-2
TGTGCCAGCTCACCTTGGACACAGGGGGCTAGTGGCTACACCTTC
CASSPWTQGASGYTF
>TRBV10-3|-|-|TRBJ1-5
TGTGCCATCAGTGAGAGGACACTAGACATTAGCAATCAGCCCCAGCATTTT
CAISERTLDISNQPQHF
>TRBV11-3|large|TRBD1|TRBJ1-5
TGTGCCAGCAGCTCGACAGGGGCTGGGAATCAGCCCCAGCATTTT
CASSSTGAGNQPQHF
>TRBV6-8|-|-|TRBJ1-2
TGTGCCAGCAGTTACTCGGAGGGAATTAGGGGCTACACCTTC
CASSYSEGIRGYTF
>TRBV6-8|few|TRBD1|TRBJ1-6
TGTGCCAGCAGTTACTCCCCAGGACAGGGGAATTCACCCCTCCACTTT
CASSYSPGQGNSPLHF
>TRBV28|-|-|TRBJ1-6
TGTGCCAGCAGTTTATCGGGTAATAGGTCACCCCTCCACTTT
CASSLSGNRSPLHF
>TRBV29-1|-|-|TRBJ1-5
TGCAGCGTGCGTGAAGATGGCAATCAGCCCCAGCATTTT
CSVREDGNQPQHF
>TRBV9|-|TRBD2|TRBJ2-1
TGTGCCAGCAGCCCCCGTTCTAGCGGGGCCCACAATGAGCAGTTCTTC
CASSPRSSGAHNEQFF
>TRBV19|-|TRBD1|TRBJ1-2
TGTGCCAGTACACAGGGGCGTTTCTATGGCTACACCTTC
CASTQGRFYGYTF
>TRBV5-1|-|-|TRBJ1-2
TGCGCCAGCAGCGTTGGGACCGACCCTGCCCTCTATGGCTACACCTTC
CASSVGTDPALYGYTF
>TRBV6-8|few|-|TRBJ2-7
TGTGCCAGCAGCCACGGGGGGCACGAGCAGTACTTC
CASSHGGHEQYF
>TRBV9|few|-|TRBJ2-3
TGTGCCAGCAGCGCAGACAGGAGCACAGATACGCAGTATTTT
CASSADRSTDTQYF
>TRBV1|few|-|TRBJ1-1
TGCGCCAGCAGCCGCCCGCCATGGGACACTGAAGCTTTCTTT
CASSRPPWDTEAFF